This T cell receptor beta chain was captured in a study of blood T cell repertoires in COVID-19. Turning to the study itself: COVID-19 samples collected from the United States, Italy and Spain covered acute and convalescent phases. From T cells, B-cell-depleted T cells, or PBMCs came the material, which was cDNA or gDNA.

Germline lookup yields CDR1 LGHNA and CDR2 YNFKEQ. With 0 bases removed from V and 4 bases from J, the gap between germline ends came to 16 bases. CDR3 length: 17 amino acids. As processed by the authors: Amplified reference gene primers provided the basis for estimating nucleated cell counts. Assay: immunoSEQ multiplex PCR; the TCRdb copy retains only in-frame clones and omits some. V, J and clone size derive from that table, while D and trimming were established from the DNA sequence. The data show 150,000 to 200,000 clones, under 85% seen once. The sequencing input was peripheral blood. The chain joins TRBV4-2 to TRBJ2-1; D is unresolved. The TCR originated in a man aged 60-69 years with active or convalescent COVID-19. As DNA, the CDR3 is TGTGCCAGCAGCCAAGACCCCGACACAAACTTTTACAATGAGCAGTTCTTC. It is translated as CASSQDPDTNFYNEQFF.